These 21 T cell receptor beta chains were all obtained from the same sample, sequenced in a study of neoadjuvant anti-PD-1 for oral cavity cancer. Data came from immunoSEQ multiplex PCR; TCRdb stores just in-frame clones and leaves some out. The sample has 7,100 or so clones; 50% to 75% are singletons. Sequencing used tumor tissue, obtained before nivolumab (anti-PD-1) treatment. Receptor source: a person aged 40 to 85 with oral cavity squamous cell carcinoma.

The rearrangement links TRBV5-1 to TRBJ2-3; TRBD1 agrees at 9 bases. V gave up 2 bases and J gave up 4 bases; unmatched junction bases: 2. The CDR3 has 14 residues. Germline CDR1 reads SGHRS; CDR2 reads YFSETQ. Written as DNA, the CDR3 is TGCGCCAGCAGCTTTACAGGGGGCGCAGATACGCAGTATTTT. Translating it yields CASSFTGGADTQYF.

The chain carries TRBV6-5 and TRBJ2-1, with TRBD1 matching over 11 bases. Losses at the gene ends were 5 bases for V and 6 bases for J; bases not matched to a gene: 6. CDR1 and CDR2 (germline): MNHEY, SVGAGI. This CDR3 is 15 amino acids long. The DNA for the CDR3 is TGTGCCAGCAGTCCCACCGGGACAGGGGGCAATGAGCAGTTCTTC. Translation: CASSPTGTGGNEQFF.

This sequence joins TRBV27 and TRBJ2-3, with D maybe TRBD2 (6 bases). V was cut by 2 bases and J by 5 bases, with 14 bases left in between. Germline CDR1 is MNHEY and CDR2 is SMNVEV (reference sequence). The CDR3 covers 15 residues. The CDR3 DNA follows: TGTGCCAGCAGTTTAGGAGGGAGGAGGAAAGATACGCAGTATTTT. Its protein is CASSLGGRRKDTQYF.

This clone was observed a single time. The V call is TRBV7-8, the J call TRBJ1-5; TRBD1 might be the D (5 bases). Trimming took 3 bases from V and 0 from J, leaving 15 bases between them. The V gene's germline CDR1 is SGHVS and CDR2 FQNEAQ. This CDR3 contains 17 residues. The CDR3 bases are TGTGCCAGCAGCTTCGCCGGGACGGCTTATAGCAATCAGCCCCAGCATTTT. It is translated as CASSFAGTAYSNQPQHF.

V gene TRBV5-1 combines with J gene TRBJ2-3; no firm D call. Germline CDR1 SGHRS, CDR2 YFSETQ. The CDR3 totals 14 residues. Trimming removed 0 bases at V and 4 bases at J, with 9 bases between. Here the CDR3 DNA reads TGCGCCAGCAGCTTGGAAACTAAGGCAGATACGCAGTATTTT. This codes for CASSLETKADTQYF.

This clone was seen only a few times. The V and J genes are TRBV7-7 and TRBJ1-4, with unresolved D. V was pared by 0 bases and J by 2 bases, with 10 bases between. Germline-derived CDR1 and CDR2 are SSHAT and FNYEAQ (reference sequence). The CDR3 contains 16 residues. CDR3 amino acids: CASSLAQRATNEKLFF. Here the CDR3 DNA reads TGTGCCAGCAGCTTAGCGCAAAGGGCTACTAATGAAAAACTGTTTTTT. Combining the CDR3 with reference TRBV7-7 and TRBJ1-4 gives the whole variable domain GAGVSQSPRYKVTKRGQDVTLRCDPISSHATLYWYQQALGQGPEFLTYFNYEAQPDKSGLPSDRFSAERPEGSISTLTIQRTEQRDSAMYRCASSLAQRATNEKLFFGSGTQLSVL.

The chain uses TRBV5-5 and TRBJ1-1; no definite D call. V lost 0 bases and J lost 1, with 10 bases in between. This CDR3 is built from 15 residues. Germline V gene sequence: CDR1 SGHKS, CDR2 YYEKEE (reference sequence). CDR3 loop: CASSLALLENTEAFF. The CDR3 DNA reads as TGTGCCAGCAGCTTGGCTTTGCTGGAGAACACTGAAGCTTTCTTT.

The genes are TRBV19 and TRBJ2-2; D might be TRBD1 (5 bases). V gave up 6 bases and J gave up 7 bases, with 12 bases separating them. This CDR3 comprises 13 residues. CDR1 is LNHDA, CDR2 SQIVND, per germline (reference sequence). As DNA, the CDR3 is TGTGCCAGTAGGGGCAGGGCCGGCGGGGAGCTGTTTTTT. It is translated as CASRGRAGGELFF. The full variable domain, with the rest looked up from reference TRBV19 and TRBJ2-2, is DGGITQSPKYLFRKEGQNVTLSCEQNLNHDAMYWYRQDPGQGLRLIYYSQIVNDFQKGDIAEGYSVSREKKESFPLTVTSAQKNPTAFYLCASRGRAGGELFFGEGSRLTVL.

The chain links TRBV7-6 to TRBJ1-2; unclear D gene. Between the trimmed V and J ends, which lost 1 base and 7 bases, there was a span of 16 bases. Germline CDR1 and CDR2: SGHVS and FNYEAQ. The CDR3 has 15 amino acids. This CDR3 is CASSLEVGSFGGYTF. The DNA of the CDR3 is TGTGCCAGCAGCTTAGAGGTCGGTTCATTCGGTGGCTACACCTTC.

The rearrangement joins TRBV6-1 to TRBJ2-2; D gene ambiguous. Trimming removed 5 bases at V and 3 bases at J, with 13 bases between. Germline V lookup: CDR1 MNHNS, CDR2 SASEGT. This CDR3 comprises 15 residues. CDR3 nucleotides: TGTGCCAGCAGTAGGCCCAAGGAGTACACCGGGGAGCTGTTTTTT. Protein sequence: CASSRPKEYTGELFF.

CDR3 bases: TGTGCCAGCTCACGCCTGAGCTCCTACGAGCAGTACTTC. This sequence encodes CASSRLSSYEQYF. V and J are TRBV18 and TRBJ2-7; D is undetermined. V lost 4 bases and J 0 bases, leaving 7 bases between the germline ends. The CDR3 length is 13 residues. In germline, CDR1 is KGHSH, CDR2 LQKENI.

The rearrangement uses TRBV9 and TRBJ2-2; no firm D call. The CDR3 runs to 15 residues. V was clipped by 0 bases and J by 2 bases, with 8 bases between them. Per germline, CDR1 SGDLS and CDR2 YYNGEE. CDR3 protein: CASSVGLRNTGELFF. As DNA, the CDR3 is TGTGCCAGCAGCGTAGGCCTCCGCAACACCGGGGAGCTGTTTTTT. Filled out from reference TRBV9 and TRBJ2-2, the complete variable domain reads DSGVTQTPKHLITATGQRVTLRCSPRSGDLSVYWYQQSLDQGLQFLIQYYNGEERAKGNILERFSAQQFPDLHSELNLSSLELGDSALYFCASSVGLRNTGELFFGEGSRLTVL.

This chain links TRBV5-5 with TRBJ2-1; D could derive from TRBD1 or TRBD2 (5 bases each). Germline V gene lookup returns CDR1 SGHKS and CDR2 YYEKEE (reference sequence). V lost 2 bases and J lost 0, with 12 bases in between. There are 16 residues in the CDR3. The DNA for the CDR3 is TGTGCCAGCAGCTTCGGGACGGCCAGCTCCTACAATGAGCAGTTCTTC. It encodes CASSFGTASSYNEQFF.

The genes are TRBV18 and TRBJ2-7; possibly TRBD2 for D (6 bases). The length of the CDR3 is 15 residues. The ends were cut back, 5 bases at V and 3 bases at J, with 17 bases in the middle. Germline-derived CDR1 and CDR2 are KGHSH and LQKENI. DNA of the CDR3: TGTGCCAGCTCATCCCCCGGGGGTCCCATCTACGAGCAGTACTTC. It encodes CASSSPGGPIYEQYF. The complete variable domain, with remaining parts taken from reference TRBV18 and TRBJ2-7, reads NAGVMQNPRHLVRRRGQEARLRCSPMKGHSHVYWYRQLPEEGLKFMVYLQKENIIDESGMPKERFSAEFPKEGPSILRIQQVVRGDSAAYFCASSSPGGPIYEQYFGPGTRLTVT.

This chain connects TRBV7-8 to TRBJ1-3, with 11 bases that match TRBD1. The CDR3 has 16 amino acids. V gave up 4 bases and J gave up 7 bases; unmatched junction bases: 9. Looked up from germline, CDR1 is SGHVS and CDR2 is FQNEAQ. The CDR3 is CASSSQGTGGTNTIYF. As DNA, the CDR3 is TGTGCCAGCAGCTCCCAAGGGACAGGGGGTACTAACACCATATATTTT.

This clone was detected a few times. The gene calls are TRBV16 and TRBJ2-7; D is unclear. V gave up 0 bases and J gave up 6 bases, with 9 bases separating them. The CDR3 spans 13 residues. Germline V gene data show CDR1 as KGHSY and CDR2 as FQNENV. CDR3 protein: CASSQSRPGEQYF. As DNA, the CDR3 is TGTGCCAGCAGCCAATCCCGCCCCGGCGAGCAGTACTTC.

The count of this clone is one. The J gene is TRBJ1-1, the V gene TRBV7-2; D is uncertain. CDR1 and CDR2 from the germline V gene are SGHTA and FQGNSA. Trimming took off 5 bases at V and 5 bases at J, with 9 bases between the two ends. This CDR3 region has 12 residues. This CDR3 reads CASSLLRTEAFF. CDR3 nucleotide sequence: TGTGCCAGCAGCCTACTTAGGACTGAAGCTTTCTTT. The variable domain in full, completed from reference TRBV7-2 and TRBJ1-1, reads GAGVSQSPSNKVTEKGKDVELRCDPISGHTALYWYRQSLGQGLEFLIYFQGNSAPDKSGLPSDRFSAERTGGSVSTLTIQRTQQEDSAVYLCASSLLRTEAFFGQGTRLTVV.

A few counts support this clone. The V and J genes are TRBV28 and TRBJ1-4, with a possible D match to TRBD1 (6 bases). CDR1 is MDHEN and CDR2 is SYDVKM in the germline V gene. V was trimmed by 6 bases and J by 0 bases, leaving 11 bases between them. The CDR3 spans 15 residues. DNA of the CDR3: TGTGCCAGCAGCCGACGGACAGCAACTAATGAAAAACTGTTTTTT. Encoded protein: CASSRRTATNEKLFF.

The gene calls are TRBV6-6 and TRBJ1-4; no clear D. Germline assignment: CDR1 MNHNY and CDR2 SVGAGI (reference sequence). V was shortened by 7 bases and J by 3 bases, with 12 bases between the two germline ends. CDR3 size: 14 residues. In DNA, the CDR3 is TGTGCCAGCACCGGCGGGGTTTCTAATGAAAAACTGTTTTTT. Translation: CASTGGVSNEKLFF.

The J gene is TRBJ1-2, the V gene TRBV18; no clear D gene. The germline V gene encodes CDR1 KGHSH and CDR2 LQKENI. This CDR3 region has 13 residues. The V gene lost 2 bases and the J gene lost 9 bases, with 13 bases spanning the gap. The CDR3 loop reads CASSPGKGLSYTF. Written as DNA, the CDR3 is TGTGCCAGCTCACCAGGGAAGGGTTTGAGCTACACCTTC.

The chain links TRBV4-1 to TRBJ1-5; D perhaps matches TRBD1 (6 bases). CDR3 length equals 16 residues. CDR1 MGHRA and CDR2 YSYEKL come from the germline V gene. The V gene lost 3 bases and the J gene lost 2 bases, with 14 bases spanning the gap. CDR3 DNA sequence: TGCGCCAGCAGCCAGGTTGGGGGCATGGGCAATCAGCCCCAGCATTTT. This translates into CASSQVGGMGNQPQHF.